A single sample is the source of the 32 T cell receptor beta chains below, sequenced in a study of early T cells in non-severe SARS-CoV-2 infection. In TCRdb, the 5' RACE reads were re-called with MiXCR into one record per CDR3 protein. The sample has tens of thousands of distinct CDR3 sequences; roughly a sixth are singletons. Specimen: whole blood, collected at baseline. The receptors stem from an adult who was a healthcare worker with PCR-confirmed SARS-CoV-2 infection or an uninfected control (not recorded which).

The V and J genes are TRBV20-1 and TRBJ2-1; the D gene is possibly TRBD1 (6 bases). Germline V gene sequence: CDR1 DFQATT, CDR2 SNEGSKA (reference sequence). V lost 3 bases to trimming and J lost 9 bases, with 15 bases between them. This CDR3 comprises 13 residues. In nucleotides, the CDR3 is TGCAGTGCTAGTTGGAGGCCGGACAGTGAGCAGTTCTTC. This sequence encodes CSASWRPDSEQFF.

The V and J genes are TRBV28 and TRBJ1-3; TRBD1 matches 8 bases. The ends lost 5 bases at V and 4 bases at J; junction bases unmatched: 13. The V gene's germline CDR1 is MDHEN and CDR2 SYDVKM. The length of the CDR3 is 17 residues. The CDR3 sequence is CASSTPRTGHYGNTIYF. For the CDR3, the DNA is TGTGCCAGCAGTACGCCCCGGACAGGGCATTACGGAAACACCATATATTTT.

The table lists this clonotype with many counts. The rearrangement links TRBV7-2 to TRBJ2-3, with 7 positions matching TRBD1. Germline loops: CDR1 SGHTA, CDR2 FQGNSA. The length of the CDR3 is 15 residues. V was clipped by 4 bases and J by 0 bases; unmatched bases: 4. Written as DNA, the CDR3 is TGTGCCAGCAGCTCGCCAGGGGGAAGCACAGATACGCAGTATTTT. Amino acids: CASSSPGGSTDTQYF. Full variable domain (outside the CDR3, taken from reference TRBV7-2 and TRBJ2-3): GAGVSQSPSNKVTEKGKDVELRCDPISGHTALYWYRQSLGQGLEFLIYFQGNSAPDKSGLPSDRFSAERTGGSVSTLTIQRTQQEDSAVYLCASSSPGGSTDTQYFGPGTRLTVL.

This chain uses TRBV29-1 with TRBJ1-1; TRBD1 aligns across 7 bases. The CDR3 extends over 14 amino acids. The germline CDR1 and CDR2 sequences are SQVTM and ANQGSEA. With V trimmed by 3 bases and J by 5 bases, 9 bases remained unmatched. The CDR3 region has the DNA TGCAGCGTTGATAGGGGGCAAAGGGGGACTGAAGCTTTCTTT. As protein: CSVDRGQRGTEAFF.

This clonotype turned up a few times. The rearrangement joins TRBV12-3 or TRBV12-4 to TRBJ2-1; D possibly corresponds to TRBD1 (5 bases). The CDR3 has 12 residues. The germline V and J ends were trimmed by 5 bases and 12 bases, with 14 bases remaining between them. The chain's CDR3 is CASSNSGSGQFF. The CDR3 DNA reads as TGTGCCAGCAGTAACTCAGGGTCTGGGCAGTTCTTC.

This clonotype was detected once. The V gene is TRBV11-2, the J gene TRBJ2-1; 9 nucleotides agree with TRBD2. CDR1 and CDR2 (germline): SGHAT, FQNNGV. The CDR3 runs to 16 residues. The ends lost 5 bases at V and 7 bases at J; junction bases unmatched: 12. In nucleotides, the CDR3 is TGTGCCAGCAGCCCCCTTGCCAGACTAGCGGAAAATGAGCAGTTCTTC. It translates to CASSPLARLAENEQFF.

This chain uses TRBV6-4 with TRBJ2-1, with 12 bases lining up with TRBD2. Germline V CDR1 and CDR2: MRHNA, SNTAGT. The CDR3 runs 16 residues. J lost 6 bases, V lost 4 bases, and 7 bases had no gene match. In nucleotides, the CDR3 is TGTGCCAGCAGTGGCCAGCTAGCGGGGGGGCCCAATGAGCAGTTCTTC. Translation: CASSGQLAGGPNEQFF.

The V call is TRBV11-2, the J call TRBJ2-3; D unclear. V was pared by 1 base and J by 4 bases, with 6 bases between. Germline assignment: CDR1 SGHAT and CDR2 FQNNGV. There are 13 residues in the CDR3. CDR3 region: CASSLGTADTQYF. CDR3 DNA sequence: TGTGCCAGCAGCTTAGGGACCGCAGATACGCAGTATTTT.

This clonotype has just a few counts. The genes are TRBV5-1 and TRBJ1-6, with D hard to call. Germline loops: CDR1 SGHRS, CDR2 YFSETQ. This CDR3 is built from 17 residues. Deletions cut 1 base from V and 0 bases from J, with 11 bases between. The DNA of the CDR3 is TGCGCCAGCAGCTTGCTCCGCCGGAGCTCCTATAATTCACCCCTCCACTTT. This gives the protein CASSLLRRSSYNSPLHF.

This clonotype was detected many times. This chain connects TRBV2 to TRBJ1-5; the match to TRBD1 covers 11 bases. V trimming: 7 bases; J trimming: 4 bases; junction bases outside the gene matches: 6. CDR1 and CDR2 (germline): SNHLY, FYNNEI. The CDR3 has 15 residues. The CDR3 bases are TGTGCCAGCAACCCGGGACAGGGGGGAAATCAGCCCCAGCATTTT. Translated, it gives CASNPGQGGNQPQHF.

This clonotype was seen only a few times. This chain connects TRBV6-1 to TRBJ1-4; 9 nucleotides agree with TRBD1. Germline loops: CDR1 MNHNS, CDR2 SASEGT. With 5 bases clipped from V and 5 bases from J, the junction kept 6 bases outside the gene matches. The CDR3 is 15 amino acids. The CDR3 spells CASSSSTGGNEKLFF. CDR3 DNA: TGTGCCAGCAGTTCCTCGACAGGGGGAAATGAAAAACTGTTTTTT.

The V and J genes are TRBV5-1 and TRBJ2-5, with 9 bases fitting TRBD2. V lost 2 bases and J lost 4; bases outside the gene matches: 12. The CDR3 has 17 amino acids. Germline CDR1 is SGHRS and CDR2 is YFSETQ. The CDR3 region has the DNA TGCGCCAGCAGCTTCCATAGCGGGAGAGGCCTTGGAGAGACCCAGTACTTC. It specifies CASSFHSGRGLGETQYF. Variable domain in full (rest from reference TRBV5-1 and TRBJ2-5): KAGVTQTPRYLIKTRGQQVTLSCSPISGHRSVSWYQQTPGQGLQFLFEYFSETQRNKGNFPGRFSGRQFSNSRSEMNVSTLELGDSALYLCASSFHSGRGLGETQYFGPGTRLLVL.

Concerning this clonotype: Likely a read error: the CDR3 ends without its conserved phenylalanine or tryptophan. The gene calls are TRBV24-1 and TRBJ2-3; D possibly corresponds to TRBD2 (5 bases). Trimming removed 3 bases at V and 4 bases at J, with 13 bases between. CDR3 length: 15 amino acids. The V gene's germline CDR1 is KGHDR and CDR2 SFDVKD. This CDR3 reads CATSDAAVAPDTQYI. The CDR3 bases are TGTGCCACCAGTGATGCAGCGGTGGCGCCAGATACGCAGTATATT.

The chain couples TRBV19 to TRBJ2-7, with D perhaps TRBD1 (6 bases). Germline loops: CDR1 LNHDA, CDR2 SQIVND (reference sequence). The CDR3 extends over 15 amino acids. V shed 6 bases and J shed 4 bases, with 19 bases lying between them. CDR3 loop: CASSIDLGGVYEQYF. Written as DNA, the CDR3 is TGTGCCAGTAGCATCGACCTAGGGGGTGTGTACGAGCAGTACTTC.

This chain uses TRBV7-7 with TRBJ2-7, with a weak D call TRBD2 (6 bases). The CDR3 runs 15 residues. Trimming took 2 bases from V and 2 from J, leaving 13 bases between them. Germline CDR1 is SSHAT and CDR2 is FNYEAQ (reference sequence). This CDR3 is CASSLHSGVTYEQYF. The CDR3, as DNA: TGTGCCAGCAGCTTACATTCGGGGGTAACCTACGAGCAGTACTTC.

This clonotype was found a few times. The chain carries TRBV4-1 and TRBJ2-3; the D is unclear. The CDR3 runs 13 residues. Deletions cut 1 base from V and 2 bases from J, with 4 bases between. Germline lookup yields CDR1 MGHRA and CDR2 YSYEKL. The CDR3 loop is CASSQVNTDTQYF. The CDR3 coding sequence is TGCGCCAGCAGCCAAGTAAACACAGATACGCAGTATTTT.

This clonotype was counted a single time. The rearrangement joins TRBV6-5 to TRBJ1-1, with D possibly being TRBD1 (5 bases). CDR1 and CDR2 from the germline V gene are MNHEY and SVGAGI. V was shortened by 6 bases and J by 11 bases, with 16 bases between the two germline ends. The CDR3 contains 12 residues. CDR3 in DNA: TGTGCCAGCAGGGGGGGGATTTCGGATGCTTTCTTT. Its translation is CASRGGISDAFF.

V usage is TRBV30 and J usage is TRBJ1-1, with D unclear. V was trimmed by 0 bases and J by 5 bases, leaving 7 bases between them. Germline V gives CDR1 GTSNPN, CDR2 SVGIG (reference sequence). The CDR3 has 12 residues. The CDR3 sequence is CAWSVTETEAFF. CDR3 nucleotides: TGTGCCTGGAGTGTAACGGAGACTGAAGCTTTCTTT.

A few counts support this clonotype. The chain uses TRBV7-9 and TRBJ2-6, with a possible D match to TRBD1 (6 bases). The CDR3 length is 15 residues. The germline gives CDR1 SEHNR, CDR2 FQNEAQ (reference sequence). V was cut by 4 bases and J by 1 base, with 8 bases left in between. The CDR3 DNA follows: TGTGCCAGCAGCTCCACAGGGTCTGGGGCCAACGTCCTGACTTTC. Translation gives CASSSTGSGANVLTF.

This chain connects TRBV6-2 or TRBV6-3 to TRBJ2-1; TRBD2 matches at 8 bases. In germline, CDR1 is MNHEY, CDR2 SVGEGT. The CDR3 has 14 amino acids. With 6 bases clipped from V and 8 bases from J, the junction kept 9 bases outside the gene matches. Here the CDR3 DNA reads TGTGCCAGCAGGGCCGGGACTAGGGGTCATGAGCAGTTCTTC. Its protein product is CASRAGTRGHEQFF.

This clonotype was picked up a small number of times. CDR3 sequence reads: CASSQELAGVNNEQFF. In DNA, the CDR3 is TGTGCCAGCAGCCAAGAACTAGCGGGAGTAAACAATGAGCAGTTCTTC. V gene TRBV14 combines with J gene TRBJ2-1; 11 nucleotides align to TRBD2. Unmatched junction bases numbered 3, after V lost 0 bases and J lost 5 bases. CDR3 length: 16 amino acids. Germline V gene lookup returns CDR1 SGHDN and CDR2 FVKESK.

This clonotype was observed a handful of times. This chain joins TRBV7-9 and TRBJ1-4, with D hard to call. With 8 bases removed from V and 0 bases from J, the gap between germline ends came to 7 bases. The germline gives CDR1 SEHNR, CDR2 FQNEAQ (reference sequence). The CDR3 is 13 residues long. The CDR3 region is CASRAATNEKLFF. For the CDR3, the DNA is TGTGCCAGCCGAGCTGCAACTAATGAAAAACTGTTTTTT.

The chain employs TRBV12-3 or TRBV12-4 and TRBJ2-7; TRBD1 might be the D (5 bases). This CDR3 comprises 14 residues. Trimming shortened V by 5 bases and J by 3 bases, and 14 bases separated the two germline ends. In DNA, the CDR3 is TGTGCCAGCAGTCCCAGGGTCCAATTCTACGAGCAGTACTTC. It specifies CASSPRVQFYEQYF.

The chain uses TRBV29-1 and TRBJ2-1; TRBD2 matches at 15 bases. The J segment lost 3 bases and the V segment lost 4 bases, leaving 4 bases of the junction unmatched. Germline CDR1 SQVTM, CDR2 ANQGSEA. There are 16 residues in the CDR3. CDR3 nucleotide sequence: TGCAGCGTTGGTGGACTAGCGGGAGGGGTCTACAATGAGCAGTTCTTC. It translates to CSVGGLAGGVYNEQFF.

The CDR3 reads CASSIPGLADYNEQFF. CDR3 in DNA: TGTGCCAGCAGTATCCCGGGACTAGCGGACTACAATGAGCAGTTCTTC. V gene TRBV6-2 or TRBV6-3 combines with J gene TRBJ2-1; TRBD2 matches 11 bases. The ends lost 5 bases at V and 3 bases at J; junction bases unmatched: 6. This CDR3 is 16 amino acids long. In germline, CDR1 is MNHEY, CDR2 SVGEGT.

Only a few counts were recorded for this clonotype. V gene TRBV5-1 combines with J gene TRBJ1-2; no definite D call. This CDR3 has 14 amino acids. The germline gives CDR1 SGHRS, CDR2 YFSETQ. Trimming left V 8 bases short and J 4 bases short, with 18 bases between. The DNA for the CDR3 is TGCGCCAGTAGCCCGGCTAACGGAATCTATGGCTACACCTTC. It specifies CASSPANGIYGYTF.

This clonotype has more than one count but fewer than ten. V is TRBV7-9 and J is TRBJ1-5; 8 bases map to TRBD1. CDR3 length: 17 amino acids. Unmatched junction bases numbered 9, after V lost 1 base and J lost 4 bases. CDR1 SEHNR and CDR2 FQNEAQ come from the germline V gene (reference sequence). CDR3 residues: CASSLVTGAVGNQPQHF. DNA for the CDR3: TGTGCCAGCAGCTTAGTGACAGGGGCGGTAGGGAATCAGCCCCAGCATTTT.

The chain joins TRBV7-8 to TRBJ1-4; D perhaps matches TRBD1 (5 bases). V was pared by 2 bases and J by 7 bases, with 14 bases between. CDR3 length equals 15 residues. Germline CDR1 reads SGHVS; CDR2 reads FQNEAQ. Here the CDR3 reads CASSLMPGAGEKLFF. The DNA of the CDR3 is TGTGCCAGCAGCTTAATGCCCGGGGCAGGTGAAAAACTGTTTTTT.

The J gene is TRBJ1-1, the V gene TRBV20-1; D unclear. The CDR3 is 15 residues long. The V gene's germline CDR1 is DFQATT and CDR2 SNEGSKA (reference sequence). V lost 1 base, J lost 4 bases, and 16 bases lay in between. The chain's CDR3 is CSARGGGLGGTEAFF. The CDR3 bases are TGCAGTGCTAGAGGAGGTGGGTTAGGAGGCACTGAAGCTTTCTTT.

Written as DNA, the CDR3 is TGTGCCAGCAGTTTAGTCGGGGAGTACACTGAAGCTTTCTTT. Protein product: CASSLVGEYTEAFF. The J gene is TRBJ1-1, the V gene TRBV28; D unclear. Germline lookup yields CDR1 MDHEN and CDR2 SYDVKM. The CDR3 has 14 amino acids. The V end lost 2 bases, the J end lost 3 bases, and 10 bases lay between the germline ends.

The chain is built from TRBV19 and TRBJ1-5, with a tentative D call TRBD1 (5 bases). Trimming took 3 bases from V and 1 from J, leaving 7 bases between them. The germline V gene encodes CDR1 LNHDA and CDR2 SQIVND (reference sequence). This CDR3 has 14 residues. Written as DNA, the CDR3 is TGTGCCAGTAGTATTGGGGGAAGCAATCAGCCCCAGCATTTT. Encoded protein: CASSIGGSNQPQHF.

The chain is built from TRBV9 and TRBJ2-7, with 7 bases that match TRBD2. Germline CDR1 and CDR2: SGDLS and YYNGEE. After removal of 4 bases from V and 5 bases from J, the junction contained 3 bases not matched to a gene. This CDR3 has 12 amino acids. This chain's CDR3 is CASSLAGDEQYF. CDR3 coding DNA: TGTGCCAGCAGCCTGGCGGGGGACGAGCAGTACTTC.